This TCR beta chain was captured in a study of blood T cell repertoires in COVID-19. Whole-study context: Sites in the United States, Italy and Spain provided acute and convalescent COVID-19 samples. From T cells, B-cell-depleted T cells, or PBMCs came the material, which was cDNA or gDNA.

Profiling relied on immunoSEQ multiplex PCR, and the TCRdb table lists in-frame clones only, not all of them. The data contain around 300,000 clones, around 89% of them singletons. Trimming stripped 6 bases from V and 0 bases from J, with 18 bases between. CDR1 and CDR2 (germline): KGHSH, LQKENI. This CDR3 has 17 residues. The TCR originated in a woman aged 45-60 years with COVID-19, enrolled during active disease. Source material: peripheral blood. This chain links TRBV18 with TRBJ1-3; D is ambiguous. The DNA of the CDR3 is TGTGCCAGCTCCCTCAAGGAGGGCCTCAGCTCTGGAAACACCATATATTTT. This codes for CASSLKEGLSSGNTIYF.